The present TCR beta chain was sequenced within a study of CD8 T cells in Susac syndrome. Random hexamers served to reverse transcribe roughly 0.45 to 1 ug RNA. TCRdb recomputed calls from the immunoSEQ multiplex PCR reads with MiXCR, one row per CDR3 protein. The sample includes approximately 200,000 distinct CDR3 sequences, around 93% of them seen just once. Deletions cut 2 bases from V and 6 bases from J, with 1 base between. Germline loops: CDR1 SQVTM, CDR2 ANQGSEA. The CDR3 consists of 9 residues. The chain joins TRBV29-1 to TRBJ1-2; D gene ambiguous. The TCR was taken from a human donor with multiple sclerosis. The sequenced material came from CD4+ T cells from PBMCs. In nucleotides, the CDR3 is TGCAGCGTTGAAAATGGCTACACCTTC. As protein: CSVENGYTF.